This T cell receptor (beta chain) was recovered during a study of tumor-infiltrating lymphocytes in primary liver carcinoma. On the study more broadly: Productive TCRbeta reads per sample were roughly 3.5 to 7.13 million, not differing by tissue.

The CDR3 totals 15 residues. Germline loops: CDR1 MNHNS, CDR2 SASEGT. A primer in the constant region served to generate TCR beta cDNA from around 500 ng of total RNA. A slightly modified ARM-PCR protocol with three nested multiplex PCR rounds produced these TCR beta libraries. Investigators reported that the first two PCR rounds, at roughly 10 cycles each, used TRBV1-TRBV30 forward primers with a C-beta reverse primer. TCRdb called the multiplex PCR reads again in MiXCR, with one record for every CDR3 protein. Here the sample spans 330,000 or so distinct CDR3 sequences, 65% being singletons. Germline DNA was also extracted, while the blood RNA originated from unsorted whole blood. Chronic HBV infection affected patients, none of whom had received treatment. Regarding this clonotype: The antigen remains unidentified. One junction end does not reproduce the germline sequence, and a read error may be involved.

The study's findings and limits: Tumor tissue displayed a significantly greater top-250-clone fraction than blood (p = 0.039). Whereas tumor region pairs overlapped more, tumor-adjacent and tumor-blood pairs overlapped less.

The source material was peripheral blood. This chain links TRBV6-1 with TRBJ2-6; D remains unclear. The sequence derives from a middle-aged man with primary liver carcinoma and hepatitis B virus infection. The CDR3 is CACSEGISGANVLTF. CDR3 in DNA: TGTGCCTGCAGTGAAGGGATATCTGGGGCCAACGTCCTGACTTTC.